This is a list of T cell receptor beta chains from one sample in a study of naive and memory T cell subsets. TCRdb recomputed calls from the UMI-ligation and nested PCR reads with MiXCR, one row per CDR3 protein. The sample holds 20,000 to 25,000 distinct CDR3 sequences, 6% seen once. Sequencing used skin, obtained from a tuberculin skin test site. The receptors come from an adult in good health. CDR3s include the opening cysteine and the closing phenylalanine or tryptophan. The D gene is left open where the match is weak. The size field is filled for only some rows; it gives once, few, many or a size class.

j_call v_call d_call cdr3_length clone_size cdr3_nt cdr3_aa
TRBJ2-1 TRBV6-2/TRBV6-3 . 17 many TGTGCCAGCAGTCCTCCTTTAGATTCAGGAGCCGACAATGAGCAGTTCTTC CASSPPLDSGADNEQFF
TRBJ1-1 TRBV6-5 . 14 many TGTGCCAGCAGTTACTCCCGGGGGCGCACTGAAGCTTTCTTT CASSYSRGRTEAFF
TRBJ1-6 TRBV12-5 TRBD1 17 few TGTGCTAGTGGTTTGGACCCAGACAGGGGGCGAGGTTCACCCCTCCACTTT CASGLDPDRGRGSPLHF
TRBJ2-7 TRBV7-6 . 12 few TGTGCCAGCAGCTTCCCGGGATACGAGCAGTACTTC CASSFPGYEQYF
TRBJ2-1 TRBV5-6 . 15 . TGTGCCAGCAGCTTGGCTCAGGGGTCCTACAATGAGCAGTTCTTC CASSLAQGSYNEQFF
TRBJ2-7 TRBV4-1 . 15 many TGCGCCAGCAGCCAAGATAAGGGATTCCCCTACGAGCAGTACTTC CASSQDKGFPYEQYF
TRBJ1-1 TRBV10-3 . 14 . TGTGCCATCAGTGCAGGGAATCGAAACACTGAAGCTTTCTTT CAISAGNRNTEAFF
TRBJ2-2 TRBV6-5 TRBD1 14 many TGTGCCAGCAGTACGGGACAGCACACCGGGGAGCTGTTTTTT CASSTGQHTGELFF
TRBJ2-2 TRBV5-4 . 14 medium-sized TGTGCCAGCAGCTTGGGCGGGCTCACCGGGGAGCTGTTTTTT CASSLGGLTGELFF
TRBJ2-3 TRBV5-4 . 15 few TGTGCCAGCAGCTTGGCTAGTCAGACTAGGGATACGCAGTATTTT CASSLASQTRDTQYF
TRBJ2-1 TRBV7-7 TRBD1 13 many TGTGCTAGCAGCCCAGACAGGGGCGGTGAGCAGTTCTTC CASSPDRGGEQFF
TRBJ2-7 TRBV27 . 15 few TGTGCCAGCAGTTTGGGGTTTCGGGCGGGTTACGAGCAGTACTTC CASSLGFRAGYEQYF
TRBJ2-7 TRBV7-9 TRBD2 16 many TGTGCCAGCAGCCCCGCGGGTCCTAGCGGGATAACCGAGCAGTACTTC CASSPAGPSGITEQYF
TRBJ2-4 TRBV20-1 TRBD2 13 . TGCAGTGCCCCGACTAGCGGGATGGGCATTCAGTACTTC CSAPTSGMGIQYF
TRBJ2-3 TRBV30 . 12 few TGTGCCGGATCTATTGGGACAGATACGCAGTATTTT CAGSIGTDTQYF
TRBJ2-2 TRBV7-2 . 15 many TGTGCCAGCAGCAGGAGCGGAACGAACACCGGGGAGCTGTTTTTT CASSRSGTNTGELFF
TRBJ2-5 TRBV29-1 TRBD2 17 . TGCAGCGGTACCGTTCGGACTAGCGGGAGGGCGGAAGAGACCCAGTACTTC CSGTVRTSGRAEETQYF
TRBJ2-3 TRBV4-3 . 14 few TGCGCCAGCAGCCAATGGACTAGCACAGATACGCAGTATTTT CASSQWTSTDTQYF
TRBJ2-3 TRBV6-5 . 16 many TGTGCCAGCAGTAGCTGGACAGCCGAGAGCACAGATACGCAGTATTTT CASSSWTAESTDTQYF
TRBJ1-5 TRBV2 . 12 once TGTGCCAGCAGTGAAAACCTCGGGCCCCAGCATTTT CASSENLGPQHF
TRBJ2-7 TRBV14 . 16 . TGTGCCAGCAGCCAATACGGTTACGGGAGCTCCTACGAGCAGTACTTC CASSQYGYGSSYEQYF
TRBJ2-1 TRBV20-1 TRBD2 12 many TGCAGTGCTAGCGACGGACTAGCGGGATTGTTCTTC CSASDGLAGLFF
TRBJ1-2 TRBV18 . 13 many TGTGCCAGCTCACCATCGGACACTAGGGGCTACACCTTC CASSPSDTRGYTF
TRBJ2-5 TRBV5-4 . 15 few TGTGCCAGCAGCTTGTTTCGGGAGATCGAGGAGACCCAGTACTTC CASSLFREIEETQYF
TRBJ2-3 TRBV9 TRBD2 20 . TGTGCCAGCAGCGCCACCGTCGAGATCGGACTAGCGGGCCGCACAGATACGCAGTATTTT CASSATVEIGLAGRTDTQYF
TRBJ2-7 TRBV25-1 . 14 few TGTGCCAGCAGTGAATACCGGGACCTGATAAAGCAGTACTTC CASSEYRDLIKQYF
TRBJ1-3 TRBV27 . 13 few TGTGCCAGCAGTTTACTTGGGGGAAACACCATATATTTT CASSLLGGNTIYF
TRBJ1-1 TRBV18 TRBD1 14 medium-sized TGTGCCAGCTCGCGACAGGGTTCTTCGTATTCGGCTTTCTTT CASSRQGSSYSAFF
TRBJ2-7 TRBV7-9 . 15 many TGTGCCAGCAGCATCATATCCGGGCTGGCGTACGAGCAGTACTTC CASSIISGLAYEQYF
TRBJ1-3 TRBV6-6 . 15 few TGTGCCAGCAGTTATCGGAGGGGCTCTGGAAACACCATATATTTT CASSYRRGSGNTIYF
TRBJ2-3 TRBV29-1 TRBD1 17 many TGCAGCGTTGCTGACCAGGGGGTACTATTCAGCACAGATACGCAGTATTTT CSVADQGVLFSTDTQYF
TRBJ2-3 TRBV20-1 . 10 many TGCAGTGCTACTACAGATACGCAGTATTTT CSATTDTQYF
TRBJ2-2 TRBV7-9 . 14 many TGTGCCAGCAGCTTATCTCGGATGGCCGGGGAGCTGTTTTTT CASSLSRMAGELFF
TRBJ2-7 TRBV20-1 TRBD1 13 many TGCAGTGCTAGGTGGGACAGGGGGCGGTTCGAGGACTTC CSARWDRGRFEDF
TRBJ2-2 TRBV29-1 . 13 many TGCAGCGTTGAGACTCAAGGGACCGGGGAGCTGTTTTTT CSVETQGTGELFF
TRBJ1-2 TRBV28 . 15 . TGTGCCAGCAGTTTATATTTGGATTCGATCTATGGCTACACCTTC CASSLYLDSIYGYTF
TRBJ2-1 TRBV6-5 . 12 many TGTGCCAGCAGGGCGAACCACAATGAGCAGTTCTTC CASRANHNEQFF
TRBJ1-6 TRBV20-1 TRBD1 13 many TGCAGTGCTAGCGACGGACAGGCAAGACCCCTCCACTTT CSASDGQARPLHF
TRBJ2-7 TRBV14 TRBD1 13 many TGTGCCAGCAGCCCTAGACAGGGCGACGAGCAGTACTTC CASSPRQGDEQYF
TRBJ2-7 TRBV10-3 TRBD2 14 . TGTGCCATCAGTGAAGGTGCGGGAGGCTACGAGCAGTACTTC CAISEGAGGYEQYF
TRBJ1-2 TRBV3-1 . 14 many TGTGCCAGCAGCCAATTCCAAACGAACTATGGCTACACCTTC CASSQFQTNYGYTF
TRBJ2-1 TRBV4-2 . 11 . TGTGCCAGCAGCCAGGAGAATGAGCAGTTCTTC CASSQENEQFF
TRBJ1-4 TRBV12-3/TRBV12-4 . 17 . TGTGCCAGCAGTTTGGAGGGCAGGACCTTCTCGAATGAAAAACTGTTTTTT CASSLEGRTFSNEKLFF
TRBJ2-1 TRBV20-1 TRBD2 17 many TGCAGTGCTAGAGTTATCACCGGGACTAGAAATTGGAATGAGCAGTTCTTC CSARVITGTRNWNEQFF
TRBJ1-5 TRBV20-1 . 16 . TGCAGTGCTAGAGATCCTCGGGGGCTCAGCAATCAGCCCCAGCATTTT CSARDPRGLSNQPQHF
TRBJ2-3 TRBV7-2 TRBD2 14 many TGTGCCAGCAGCTTACAGCGGGAGGTCGGTACGCAGTATTTT CASSLQREVGTQYF
TRBJ1-1 TRBV5-1 . 13 many TGCGCCAGCAGCTTGGAGGTAGGCACTGAAGCTTTCTTT CASSLEVGTEAFF
TRBJ2-1 TRBV19 . 16 . TGTGCCAGTAGTATATCAGGCGGCGGCTCCTACAATGAGCAGTTCTTC CASSISGGGSYNEQFF
TRBJ2-1 TRBV6-1 . 15 many TGTGCCAGCAGTGAAACGGCAGGGGCCTACAATGAGCAGTTCTTC CASSETAGAYNEQFF
TRBJ2-7 TRBV28 TRBD2 13 many TGTGCCCACTGCCCTAGCGGCTCCTACGAGCAGTACTTC CAHCPSGSYEQYF
TRBJ2-6 TRBV7-8 TRBD1 19 many TGTGCCAGCAGCCCGATCGGGACAGGGGGCGCACCTGGGGCCAACGTCCTGACTTTC CASSPIGTGGAPGANVLTF
TRBJ1-1 TRBV27 . 15 many TGTGCCAGCAGTTTGTTAGGGGCAGGGAACACTGAAGCTTTCTTT CASSLLGAGNTEAFF